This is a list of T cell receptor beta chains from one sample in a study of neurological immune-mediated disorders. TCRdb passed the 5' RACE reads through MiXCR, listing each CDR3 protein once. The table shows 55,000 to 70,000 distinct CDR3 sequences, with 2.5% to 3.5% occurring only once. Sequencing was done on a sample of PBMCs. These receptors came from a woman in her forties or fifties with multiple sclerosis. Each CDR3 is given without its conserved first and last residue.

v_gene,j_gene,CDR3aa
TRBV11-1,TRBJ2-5,ASSPRPQETQY
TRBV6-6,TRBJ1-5,ASREQGVETQH
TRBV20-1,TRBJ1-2,SARDKTGSRYGYT
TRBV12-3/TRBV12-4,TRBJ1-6,ASSFNSPLH
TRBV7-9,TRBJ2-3,ASSRLGQRTDTQY
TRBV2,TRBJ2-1,ASRFGTSGSYEQF
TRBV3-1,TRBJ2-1,ASSQTPDTYNEQF
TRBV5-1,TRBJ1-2,ASSPRLGIHYGYT
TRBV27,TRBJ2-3,ASSLLGGQTTDTQY
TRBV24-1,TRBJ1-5,ATSDLGEGLLENQPQH
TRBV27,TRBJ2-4,ASSLFTGGKNIQY
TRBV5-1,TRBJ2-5,ASSLRLAGEETQY
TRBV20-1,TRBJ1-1,SARVYLTEAF
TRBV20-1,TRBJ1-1,SARGGAPKNTEAF
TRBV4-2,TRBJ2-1,ASSQEGLAGGEQF
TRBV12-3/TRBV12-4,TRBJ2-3,ASSFGRGRDTQY
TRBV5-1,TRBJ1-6,ASSPEGSYNSPLH
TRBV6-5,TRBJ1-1,ASREGGSMNTEAF
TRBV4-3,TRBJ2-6,ASSQEGAGTGANVLT
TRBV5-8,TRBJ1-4,ASSLIGRSNEKLF
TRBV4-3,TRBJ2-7,ASSQGLAGVYEQY
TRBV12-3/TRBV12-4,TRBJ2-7,ASSPGTREQY
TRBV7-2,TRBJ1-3,ASSVRNRAGNTIY
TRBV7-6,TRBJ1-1,ASSSGGAGLNTEAF
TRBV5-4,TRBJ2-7,ASSFGLAGTYEQY
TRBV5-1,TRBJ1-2,ASSFRENYGYT
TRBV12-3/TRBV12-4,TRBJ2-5,ASSLAGGRETQY
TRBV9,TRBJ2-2,ASSVARTGELF
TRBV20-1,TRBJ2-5,SARAHTRGRVAETQY
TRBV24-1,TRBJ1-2,ATSDLGDYGYT
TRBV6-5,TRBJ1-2,ASRETANYGYT
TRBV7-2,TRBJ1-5,ASSLRQGQPQH
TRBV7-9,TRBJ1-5,ASNVDTDQPQH
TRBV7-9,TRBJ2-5,ASSLGQGSQY
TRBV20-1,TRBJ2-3,SASAGAGGTDTQY
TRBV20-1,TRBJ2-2,SARDPSGSVTGELF
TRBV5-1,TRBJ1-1,ASSSSRTGGSEAF
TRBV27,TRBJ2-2,ASSSYRGESNTGELF
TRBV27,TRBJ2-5,ASREKGVGTQY
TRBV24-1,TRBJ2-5,ATSDLQGQGMETQY
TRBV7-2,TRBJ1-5,ASRESGDSQPQH
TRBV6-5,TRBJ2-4,ASNYRPTGWRNIQY
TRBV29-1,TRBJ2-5,SVDLARETQY
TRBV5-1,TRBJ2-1,ASSPAGGRSNEQF
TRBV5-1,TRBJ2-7,ASSLSGTYEQY
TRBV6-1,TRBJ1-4,ASSELSGRSGEKLF
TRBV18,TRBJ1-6,ASSETGQARSPLH